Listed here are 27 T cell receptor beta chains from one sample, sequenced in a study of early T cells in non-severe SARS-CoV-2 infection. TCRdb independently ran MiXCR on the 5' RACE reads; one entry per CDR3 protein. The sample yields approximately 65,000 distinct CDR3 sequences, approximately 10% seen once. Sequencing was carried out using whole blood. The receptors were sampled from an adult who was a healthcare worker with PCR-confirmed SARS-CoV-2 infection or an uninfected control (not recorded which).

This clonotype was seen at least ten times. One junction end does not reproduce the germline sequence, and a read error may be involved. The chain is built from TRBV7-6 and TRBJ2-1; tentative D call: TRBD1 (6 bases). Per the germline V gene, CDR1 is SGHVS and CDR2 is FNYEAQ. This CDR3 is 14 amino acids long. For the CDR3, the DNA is TGTGCCAGCAGCCCCCAGGGTTTACCAGGGGTGGGGATCTTC. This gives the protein CASSPQGLPGVGIF.

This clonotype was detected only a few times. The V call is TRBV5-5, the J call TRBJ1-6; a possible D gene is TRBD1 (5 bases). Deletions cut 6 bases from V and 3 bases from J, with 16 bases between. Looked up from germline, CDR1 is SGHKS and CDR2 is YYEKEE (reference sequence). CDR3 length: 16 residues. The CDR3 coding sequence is TGTGCCAGCACCCTAAGGGGCAGTTTCTATAATTCACCCCTCCACTTT. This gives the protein CASTLRGSFYNSPLHF.

CDR3 bases: TGTGCCAGCAGTTTAACCCGGACTAGCGGGAGTGCAGATACGCAGTATTTT. It codes for CASSLTRTSGSADTQYF. The chain links TRBV12-3 or TRBV12-4 to TRBJ2-3, with 13 bases that match TRBD2. Trimming took 2 bases from V and 4 from J; bases not matched to a gene: 6. CDR3 length: 17 amino acids.

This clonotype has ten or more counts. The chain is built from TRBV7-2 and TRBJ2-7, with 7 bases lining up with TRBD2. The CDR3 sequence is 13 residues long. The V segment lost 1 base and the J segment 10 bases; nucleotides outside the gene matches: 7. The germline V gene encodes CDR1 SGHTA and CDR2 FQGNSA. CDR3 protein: CASSLGGGEDQYF. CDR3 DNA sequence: TGTGCCAGCAGCTTAGGGGGAGGGGAGGATCAGTACTTC. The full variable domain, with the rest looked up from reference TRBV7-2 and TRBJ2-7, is GAGVSQSPSNKVTEKGKDVELRCDPISGHTALYWYRQSLGQGLEFLIYFQGNSAPDKSGLPSDRFSAERTGGSVSTLTIQRTQQEDSAVYLCASSLGGGEDQYFGPGTRLTVT.

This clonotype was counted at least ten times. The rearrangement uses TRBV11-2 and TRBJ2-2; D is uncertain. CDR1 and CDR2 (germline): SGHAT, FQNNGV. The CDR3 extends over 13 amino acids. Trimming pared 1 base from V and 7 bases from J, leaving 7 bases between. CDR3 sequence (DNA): TGTGCCAGCAGCTTAGGACGAGGCGGGGAGCTGTTTTTT. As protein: CASSLGRGGELFF.

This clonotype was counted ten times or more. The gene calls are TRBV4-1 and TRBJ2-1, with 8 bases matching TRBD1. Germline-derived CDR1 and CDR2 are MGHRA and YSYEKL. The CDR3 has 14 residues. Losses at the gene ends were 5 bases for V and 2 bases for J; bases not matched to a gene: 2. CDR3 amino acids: CASSSQGAYNEQFF. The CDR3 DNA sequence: TGCGCCAGCAGCTCACAGGGGGCCTACAATGAGCAGTTCTTC.

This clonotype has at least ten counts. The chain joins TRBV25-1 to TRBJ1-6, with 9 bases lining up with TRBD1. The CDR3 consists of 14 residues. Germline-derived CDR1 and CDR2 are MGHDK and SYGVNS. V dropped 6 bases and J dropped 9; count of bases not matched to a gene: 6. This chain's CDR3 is CASSRQGEGSPLHF. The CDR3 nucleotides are TGTGCCAGCAGCCGACAGGGGGAGGGTTCACCCCTCCACTTT.

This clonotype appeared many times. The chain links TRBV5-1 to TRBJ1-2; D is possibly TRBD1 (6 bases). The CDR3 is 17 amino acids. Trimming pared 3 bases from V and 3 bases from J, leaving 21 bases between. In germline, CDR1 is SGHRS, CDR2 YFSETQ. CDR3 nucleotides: TGCGCCAGCAGCTCGGATTTGGACAGTCGTGGGTACTATGGCTACACCTTC. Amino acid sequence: CASSSDLDSRGYYGYTF. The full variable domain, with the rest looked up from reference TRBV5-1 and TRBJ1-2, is KAGVTQTPRYLIKTRGQQVTLSCSPISGHRSVSWYQQTPGQGLQFLFEYFSETQRNKGNFPGRFSGRQFSNSRSEMNVSTLELGDSALYLCASSSDLDSRGYYGYTFGSGTRLTVV.

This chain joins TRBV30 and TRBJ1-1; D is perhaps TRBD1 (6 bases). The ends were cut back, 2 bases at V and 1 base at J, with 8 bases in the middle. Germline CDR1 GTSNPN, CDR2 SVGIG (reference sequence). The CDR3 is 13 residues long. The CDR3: CAWSTTGNTEAFF. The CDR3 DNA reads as TGTGCCTGGAGTACGACAGGGAACACTGAAGCTTTCTTT.

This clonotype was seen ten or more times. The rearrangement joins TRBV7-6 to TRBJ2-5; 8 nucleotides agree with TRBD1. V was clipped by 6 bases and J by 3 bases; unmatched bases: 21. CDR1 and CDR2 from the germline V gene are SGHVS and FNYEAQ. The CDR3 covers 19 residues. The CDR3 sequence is CASRQIIVGQGVSKETQYF. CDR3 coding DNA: TGTGCCAGCAGACAGATCATTGTAGGACAGGGAGTTAGTAAAGAGACCCAGTACTTC.

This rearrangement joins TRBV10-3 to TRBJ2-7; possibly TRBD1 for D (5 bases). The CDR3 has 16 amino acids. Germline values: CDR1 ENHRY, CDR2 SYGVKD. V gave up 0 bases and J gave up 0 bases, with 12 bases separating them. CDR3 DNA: TGTGCCATCAGTGAGTCGACAGTCACGAACTCCTACGAGCAGTACTTC. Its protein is CAISESTVTNSYEQYF.

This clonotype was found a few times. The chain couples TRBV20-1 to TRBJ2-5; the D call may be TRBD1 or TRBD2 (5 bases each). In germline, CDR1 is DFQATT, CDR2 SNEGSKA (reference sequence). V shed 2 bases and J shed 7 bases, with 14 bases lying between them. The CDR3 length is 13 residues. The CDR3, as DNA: TGCAGTGCTAGAATCACTATTGGGGGGACCCAGTACTTC. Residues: CSARITIGGTQYF.

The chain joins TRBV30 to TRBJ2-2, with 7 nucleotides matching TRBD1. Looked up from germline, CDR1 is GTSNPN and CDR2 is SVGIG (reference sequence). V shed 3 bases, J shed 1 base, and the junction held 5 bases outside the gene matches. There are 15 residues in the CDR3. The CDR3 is CAWSTRTGNTGELFF. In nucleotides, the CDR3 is TGTGCCTGGAGCACTCGGACAGGGAACACCGGGGAGCTGTTTTTT.

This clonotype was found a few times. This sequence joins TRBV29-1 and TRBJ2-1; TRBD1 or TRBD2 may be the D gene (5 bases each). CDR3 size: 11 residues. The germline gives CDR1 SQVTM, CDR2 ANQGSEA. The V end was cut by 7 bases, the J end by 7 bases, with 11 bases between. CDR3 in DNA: TGCAGCGGGGGGATGGGGAATGAGCAGTTCTTC. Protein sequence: CSGGMGNEQFF.

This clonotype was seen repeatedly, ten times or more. The CDR3 loop reads CASSLRQGNTEAFF. CDR3 in DNA: TGCGCCAGCAGCTTGAGGCAGGGGAACACTGAAGCTTTCTTT. This rearrangement joins TRBV5-1 to TRBJ1-1, with a weak D call TRBD1 (5 bases). The V gene's germline CDR1 is SGHRS and CDR2 YFSETQ. The V end was cut by 1 base, the J end by 1 base, with 8 bases between. This CDR3 contains 14 residues. Variable domain in full (rest from reference TRBV5-1 and TRBJ1-1): KAGVTQTPRYLIKTRGQQVTLSCSPISGHRSVSWYQQTPGQGLQFLFEYFSETQRNKGNFPGRFSGRQFSNSRSEMNVSTLELGDSALYLCASSLRQGNTEAFFGQGTRLTVV.

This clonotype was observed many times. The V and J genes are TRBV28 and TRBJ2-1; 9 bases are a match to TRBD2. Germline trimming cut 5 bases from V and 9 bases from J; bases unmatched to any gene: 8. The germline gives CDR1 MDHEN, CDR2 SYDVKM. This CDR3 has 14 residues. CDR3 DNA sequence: TGTGCCAGCAGTCTAGGACTAGCGAGTGGTGAGCAGTTCTTC. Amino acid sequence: CASSLGLASGEQFF.

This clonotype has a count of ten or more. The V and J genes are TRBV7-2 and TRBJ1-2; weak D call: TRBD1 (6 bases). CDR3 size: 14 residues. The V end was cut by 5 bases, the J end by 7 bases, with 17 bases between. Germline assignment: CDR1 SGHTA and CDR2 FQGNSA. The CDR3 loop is CASSPGTGGLGYTF. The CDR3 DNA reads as TGTGCCAGCAGCCCGGGGACTGGGGGGCTTGGCTACACCTTC.

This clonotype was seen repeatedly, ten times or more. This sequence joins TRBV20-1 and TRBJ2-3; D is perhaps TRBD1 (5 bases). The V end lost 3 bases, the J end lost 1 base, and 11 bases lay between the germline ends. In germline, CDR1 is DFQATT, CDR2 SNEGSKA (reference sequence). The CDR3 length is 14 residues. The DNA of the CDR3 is TGCAGTGCTAGGGCTCTAGGGGGCACAGATACGCAGTATTTT. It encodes CSARALGGTDTQYF.

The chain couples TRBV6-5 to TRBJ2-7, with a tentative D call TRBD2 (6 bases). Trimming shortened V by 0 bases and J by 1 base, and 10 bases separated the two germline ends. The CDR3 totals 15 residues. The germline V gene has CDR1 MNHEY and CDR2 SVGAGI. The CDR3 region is CASSYSMGGSYEQYF. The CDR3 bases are TGTGCCAGCAGTTACTCGATGGGGGGATCCTACGAGCAGTACTTC.

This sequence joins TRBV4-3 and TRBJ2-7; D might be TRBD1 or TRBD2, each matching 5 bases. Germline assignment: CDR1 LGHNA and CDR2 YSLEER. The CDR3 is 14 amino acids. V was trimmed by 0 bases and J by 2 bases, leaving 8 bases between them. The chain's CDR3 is CASSQEVGPYEQYF. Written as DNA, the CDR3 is TGCGCCAGCAGCCAAGAAGTGGGACCCTACGAGCAGTACTTC.

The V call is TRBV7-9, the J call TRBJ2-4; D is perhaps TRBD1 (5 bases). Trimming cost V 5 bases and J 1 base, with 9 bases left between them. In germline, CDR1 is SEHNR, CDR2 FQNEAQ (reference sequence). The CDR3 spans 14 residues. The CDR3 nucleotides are TGTGCCAGCAGCACCAGGGTTGCCAAAAACATTCAGTACTTC. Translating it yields CASSTRVAKNIQYF.

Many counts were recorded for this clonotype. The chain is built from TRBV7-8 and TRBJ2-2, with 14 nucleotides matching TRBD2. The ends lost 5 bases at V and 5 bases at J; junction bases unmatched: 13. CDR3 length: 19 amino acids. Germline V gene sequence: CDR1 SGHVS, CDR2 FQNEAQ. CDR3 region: CASSVRLAGGNFGTGELFF. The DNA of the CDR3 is TGTGCCAGCAGCGTCAGACTAGCGGGAGGGAATTTTGGGACCGGGGAGCTGTTTTTT. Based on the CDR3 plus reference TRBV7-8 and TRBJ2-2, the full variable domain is GAGVSQSPRYKVAKRGQDVALRCDPISGHVSLFWYQQALGQGPEFLTYFQNEAQLDKSGLPSDRFFAERPEGSVSTLKIQRTQQEDSAVYLCASSVRLAGGNFGTGELFFGEGSRLTVL.

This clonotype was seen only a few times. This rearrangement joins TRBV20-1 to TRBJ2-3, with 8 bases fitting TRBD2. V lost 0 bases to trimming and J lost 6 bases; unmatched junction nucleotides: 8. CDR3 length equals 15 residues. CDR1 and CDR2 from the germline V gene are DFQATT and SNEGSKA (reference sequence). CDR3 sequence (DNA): TGCAGTGCTAGAGATCGGCGGGAGGTTCGCGATACGCAGTATTTT. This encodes CSARDRREVRDTQYF.

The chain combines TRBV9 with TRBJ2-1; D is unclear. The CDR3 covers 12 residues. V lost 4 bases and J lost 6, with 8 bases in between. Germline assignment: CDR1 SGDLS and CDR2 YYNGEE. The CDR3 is CASSSLRNEQFF. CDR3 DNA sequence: TGTGCCAGCAGCTCACTACGCAATGAGCAGTTCTTC.

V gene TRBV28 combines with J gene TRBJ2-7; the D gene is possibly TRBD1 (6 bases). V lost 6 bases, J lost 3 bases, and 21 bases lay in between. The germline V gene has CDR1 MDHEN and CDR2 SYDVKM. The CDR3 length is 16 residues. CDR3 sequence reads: CASSRTVLHLNYEQYF. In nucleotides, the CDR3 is TGTGCCAGCAGCCGGACAGTTCTGCACCTCAACTACGAGCAGTACTTC.

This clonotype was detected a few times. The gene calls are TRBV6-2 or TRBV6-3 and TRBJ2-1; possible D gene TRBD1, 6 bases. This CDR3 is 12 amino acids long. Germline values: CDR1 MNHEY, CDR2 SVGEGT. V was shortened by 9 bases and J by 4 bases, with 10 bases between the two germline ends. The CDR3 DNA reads TGTGCCAGTGAGGACAGTTACAATGAGCAGTTCTTC. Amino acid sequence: CASEDSYNEQFF.

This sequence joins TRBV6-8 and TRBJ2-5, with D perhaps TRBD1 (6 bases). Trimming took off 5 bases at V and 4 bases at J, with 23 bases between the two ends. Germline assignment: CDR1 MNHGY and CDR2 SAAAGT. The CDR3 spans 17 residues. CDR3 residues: CASSHGNPGESGETQYF. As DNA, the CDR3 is TGTGCCAGCAGTCACGGGAATCCAGGGGAGAGTGGAGAGACCCAGTACTTC.